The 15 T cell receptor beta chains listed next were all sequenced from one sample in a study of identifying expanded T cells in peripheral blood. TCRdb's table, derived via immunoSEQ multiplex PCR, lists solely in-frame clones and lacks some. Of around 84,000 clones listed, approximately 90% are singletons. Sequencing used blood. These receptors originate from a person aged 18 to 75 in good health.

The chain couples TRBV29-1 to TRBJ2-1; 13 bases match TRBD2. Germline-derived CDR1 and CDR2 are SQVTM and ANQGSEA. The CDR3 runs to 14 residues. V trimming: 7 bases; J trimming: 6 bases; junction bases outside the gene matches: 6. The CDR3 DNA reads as TGCAGCGCTCGGACTAGCGGGGGAGTCAATGAGCAGTTCTTC. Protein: CSARTSGGVNEQFF.

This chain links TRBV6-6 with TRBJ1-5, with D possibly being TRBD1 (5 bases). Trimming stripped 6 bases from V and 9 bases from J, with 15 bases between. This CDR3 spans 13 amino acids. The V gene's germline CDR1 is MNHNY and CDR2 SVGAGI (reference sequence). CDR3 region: CASRFDGGGPQHF. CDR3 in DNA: TGTGCCAGCAGATTCGACGGGGGAGGGCCCCAGCATTTT.

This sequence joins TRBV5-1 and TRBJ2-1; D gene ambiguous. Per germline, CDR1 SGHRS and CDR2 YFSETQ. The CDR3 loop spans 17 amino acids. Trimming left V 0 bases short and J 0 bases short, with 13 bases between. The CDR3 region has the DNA TGCGCCAGCAGCTTGGGCCTCCCCCAATTCTCCTACAATGAGCAGTTCTTC. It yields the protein CASSLGLPQFSYNEQFF. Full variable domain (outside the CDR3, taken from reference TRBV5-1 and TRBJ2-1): KAGVTQTPRYLIKTRGQQVTLSCSPISGHRSVSWYQQTPGQGLQFLFEYFSETQRNKGNFPGRFSGRQFSNSRSEMNVSTLELGDSALYLCASSLGLPQFSYNEQFFGPGTRLTVL.

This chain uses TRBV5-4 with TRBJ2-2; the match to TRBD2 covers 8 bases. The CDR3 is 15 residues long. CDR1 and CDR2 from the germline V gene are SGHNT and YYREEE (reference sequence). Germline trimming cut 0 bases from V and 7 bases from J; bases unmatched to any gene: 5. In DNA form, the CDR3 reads TGTGCCAGCAGCTTGGCCGGGAGGGATAGCGGGGAGCTGTTTTTT. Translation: CASSLAGRDSGELFF.

CDR3 protein: CASSPPGNYGYTF. DNA for the CDR3: TGTGCCAGCTCACCACCCGGTAACTATGGCTACACCTTC. The J gene is TRBJ1-2, the V gene TRBV18; D ambiguous. The V end lost 0 bases, the J end lost 1 base, and 3 bases lay between the germline ends. Germline values: CDR1 KGHSH, CDR2 LQKENI. This CDR3 has 13 amino acids.

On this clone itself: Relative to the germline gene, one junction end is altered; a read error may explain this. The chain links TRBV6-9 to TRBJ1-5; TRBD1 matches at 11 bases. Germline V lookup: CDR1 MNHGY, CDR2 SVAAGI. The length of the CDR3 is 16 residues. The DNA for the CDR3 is TGTGCCACCAGTTATAAATGGACAGGGGGCGGGCAGCCCCAGCATTTT. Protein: CATSYKWTGGGQPQHF.

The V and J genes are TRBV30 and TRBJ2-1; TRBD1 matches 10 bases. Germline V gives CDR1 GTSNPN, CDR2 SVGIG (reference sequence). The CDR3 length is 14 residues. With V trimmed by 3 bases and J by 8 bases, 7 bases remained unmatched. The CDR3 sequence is CAWSPGTGEYEQFF. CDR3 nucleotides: TGTGCCTGGAGCCCCGGGACAGGGGAGTATGAGCAGTTCTTC.

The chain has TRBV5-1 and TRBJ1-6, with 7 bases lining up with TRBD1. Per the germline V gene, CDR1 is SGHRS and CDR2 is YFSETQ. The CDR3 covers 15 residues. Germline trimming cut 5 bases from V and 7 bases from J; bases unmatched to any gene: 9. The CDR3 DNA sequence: TGCGCCAGCAGGCAAGGGGGCGACCCAAATTCACCCCTCCACTTT. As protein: CASRQGGDPNSPLHF.

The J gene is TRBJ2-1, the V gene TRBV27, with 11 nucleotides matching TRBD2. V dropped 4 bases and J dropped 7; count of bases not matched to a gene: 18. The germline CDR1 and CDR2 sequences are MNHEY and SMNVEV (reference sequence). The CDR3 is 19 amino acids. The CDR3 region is CASSSLAGGRGVRKNEQFF. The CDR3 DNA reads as TGTGCCAGCAGTTCCCTAGCGGGGGGCCGGGGAGTTCGGAAGAATGAGCAGTTCTTC.

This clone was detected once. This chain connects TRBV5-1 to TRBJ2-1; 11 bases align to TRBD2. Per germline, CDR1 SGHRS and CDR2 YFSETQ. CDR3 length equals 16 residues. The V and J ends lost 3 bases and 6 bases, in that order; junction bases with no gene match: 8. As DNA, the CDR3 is TGCGCCAGCAGCTCACAACTAGCGGGGGCGTTCAATGAGCAGTTCTTC. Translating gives CASSSQLAGAFNEQFF. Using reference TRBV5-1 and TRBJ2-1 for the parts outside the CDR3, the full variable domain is KAGVTQTPRYLIKTRGQQVTLSCSPISGHRSVSWYQQTPGQGLQFLFEYFSETQRNKGNFPGRFSGRQFSNSRSEMNVSTLELGDSALYLCASSSQLAGAFNEQFFGPGTRLTVL.

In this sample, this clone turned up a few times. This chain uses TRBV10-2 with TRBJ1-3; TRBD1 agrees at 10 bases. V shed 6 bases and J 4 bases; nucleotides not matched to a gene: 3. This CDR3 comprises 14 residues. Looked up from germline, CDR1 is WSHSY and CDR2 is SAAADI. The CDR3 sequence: CASSGTGVGNTIYF. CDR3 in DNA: TGCGCCAGCAGCGGGACAGGGGTCGGAAACACCATATATTTT.

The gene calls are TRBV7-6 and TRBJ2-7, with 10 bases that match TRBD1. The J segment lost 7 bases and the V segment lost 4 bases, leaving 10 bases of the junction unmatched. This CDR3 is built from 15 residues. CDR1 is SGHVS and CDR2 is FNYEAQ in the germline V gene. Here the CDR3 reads CASSSGQGVLGEQYF. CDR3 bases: TGTGCCAGCAGCTCAGGACAGGGGGTTCTAGGGGAGCAGTACTTC. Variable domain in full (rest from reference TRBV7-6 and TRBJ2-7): GAGVSQSPRYKVTKRGQDVALRCDPISGHVSLYWYRQALGQGPEFLTYFNYEAQQDKSGLPNDRFSAERPEGSISTLTIQRTEQRDSAMYRCASSSGQGVLGEQYFGPGTRLTVT.

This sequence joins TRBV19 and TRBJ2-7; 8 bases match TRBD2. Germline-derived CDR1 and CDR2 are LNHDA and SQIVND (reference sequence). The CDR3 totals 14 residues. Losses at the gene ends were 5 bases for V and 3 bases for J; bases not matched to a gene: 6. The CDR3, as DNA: TGTGCCAGTAGTGGCAGCGGGGGTGGCTACGAGCAGTACTTC. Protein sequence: CASSGSGGGYEQYF.

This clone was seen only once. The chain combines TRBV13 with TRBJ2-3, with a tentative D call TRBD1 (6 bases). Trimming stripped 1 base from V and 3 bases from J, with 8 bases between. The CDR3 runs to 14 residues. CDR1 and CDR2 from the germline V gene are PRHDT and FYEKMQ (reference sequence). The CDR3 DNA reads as TGTGCCAGCAGCTTAGCTACAGGGACAGATACGCAGTATTTT. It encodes CASSLATGTDTQYF.

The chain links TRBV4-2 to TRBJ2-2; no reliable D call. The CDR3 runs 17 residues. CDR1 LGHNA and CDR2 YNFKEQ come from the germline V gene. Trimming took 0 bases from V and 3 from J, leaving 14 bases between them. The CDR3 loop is CASSQDPPNWDTGELFF. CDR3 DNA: TGTGCCAGCAGCCAAGATCCACCCAATTGGGACACCGGGGAGCTGTTTTTT.